Below, 28 T cell receptor beta chains from the same sample are listed, as sequenced in a study of beta chain features in type 1 diabetes. The authors reverse transcribed all of the isolated RNA, so sequencing captured expressed TCRB transcripts. Profiling relied on immunoSEQ multiplex PCR, and the TCRdb table lists in-frame clones only, not all of them. The sample yields 60,000 or so clones, about 55% seen once. The sample was Tregs from blood. Every receptor here comes from a woman aged 18 to 35 in good health.

This clone was picked up a small number of times. The CDR3 sequence: CASSPPRRVNTEAFF. CDR3 nucleotides: TGTGCCAGCTCCCCCCCGCGGCGGGTGAACACTGAAGCTTTCTTT. The rearrangement joins TRBV6-6 to TRBJ1-1; D uncertain. The CDR3 spans 15 residues. Germline V gene data show CDR1 as MNHNY and CDR2 as SVGAGI (reference sequence). Deletions cut 8 bases from V and 0 bases from J, with 16 bases between.

As concerns this clone: A junction boundary mismatches the germline segment, possibly from a read error. This chain links TRBV5-1 with TRBJ2-3; 9 nucleotides match TRBD1. Germline assignment: CDR1 SGHRS and CDR2 YFSETQ. This CDR3 contains 15 residues. CDR3 residues: CASSLTGTGSNEQYF. The DNA of the CDR3 is TGCGCCAGCAGCTTGACCGGGACAGGGAGTAACGAGCAGTACTTT.

This rearrangement joins TRBV27 to TRBJ1-4, with 10 bases fitting TRBD1. Germline V gene lookup returns CDR1 MNHEY and CDR2 SMNVEV (reference sequence). The CDR3 is made up of 14 amino acids. J lost 14 bases, V lost 4 bases, and 10 bases had no gene match. CDR3 DNA: TGTGCCAGCAGTTCCGGGACAGGGGTTTTGAAGCTGTTTTTT. Translating it yields CASSSGTGVLKLFF.

This clone has a handful of counts. The chain uses TRBV19 and TRBJ2-3; perhaps TRBD1 as D (6 bases). Germline assignment: CDR1 LNHDA and CDR2 SQIVND (reference sequence). Trimming took 6 bases from V and 0 from J, leaving 13 bases between them. The CDR3 is made up of 15 amino acids. The CDR3 region has the DNA TGTGCCAGTAGCGCTGGGACATCTAGCACAGATACGCAGTATTTT. It specifies CASSAGTSSTDTQYF.

J is TRBJ2-7 and V is TRBV7-9; 7 nucleotides line up with TRBD2. In germline, CDR1 is SEHNR, CDR2 FQNEAQ (reference sequence). The CDR3 runs to 15 residues. V lost 3 bases, J lost 0 bases, and 5 bases stayed unmatched. Written as DNA, the CDR3 is TGTGCCAGCAGCTTGTCGGGCGGGGGCTCCTACGAGCAGTACTTC. Its protein product is CASSLSGGGSYEQYF. The full variable domain, with the rest looked up from reference TRBV7-9 and TRBJ2-7, is DTGVSQNPRHKITKRGQNVTFRCDPISEHNRLYWYRQTLGQGPEFLTYFQNEAQLEKSRLLSDRFSAERPKGSFSTLEIQRTEQGDSAMYLCASSLSGGGSYEQYFGPGTRLTVT.

The gene calls are TRBV2 and TRBJ1-6; D is perhaps TRBD1 (6 bases). Trimming removed 4 bases from V and 6 bases from J, with 13 bases in between. CDR1 is SNHLY and CDR2 is FYNNEI in the germline V gene. This CDR3 spans 15 amino acids. This chain's CDR3 is CASSVGGAGNSPLHF. The CDR3 nucleotides read TGTGCCAGCAGTGTCGGGGGGGCTGGTAATTCACCCCTCCACTTT.

This clone came up a few times. This chain connects TRBV30 to TRBJ2-1; maybe TRBD2 (5 bases). Germline lookup yields CDR1 GTSNPN and CDR2 SVGIG (reference sequence). V was shortened by 3 bases and J by 7 bases, with 10 bases between the two germline ends. The CDR3 contains 12 residues. CDR3 nucleotides: TGTGCCTGGAGCCCGACTACTAATGAGCAGTTCTTC. Translated: CAWSPTTNEQFF.

Only a few counts were recorded for this clone. This chain connects TRBV6-1 to TRBJ1-5; TRBD1 is a possible D gene (6 bases). CDR1 MNHNS and CDR2 SASEGT come from the germline V gene. Deletions cut 6 bases from V and 6 bases from J, with 15 bases between. The CDR3 spans 14 residues. CDR3 DNA sequence: TGTGCCAGCAGGCTTAACAGGGATGGTCAGCCCCAGCATTTT. Protein: CASRLNRDGQPQHF.

This chain joins TRBV5-1 and TRBJ1-2, with D hard to call. V was pared by 0 bases and J by 0 bases, with 18 bases between. Germline CDR1 SGHRS, CDR2 YFSETQ. The CDR3 extends over 18 amino acids. The CDR3 loop reads CASSLAWEDFSANYGYTF. In DNA, the CDR3 is TGCGCCAGCAGCTTGGCGTGGGAGGACTTCTCAGCTAACTATGGCTACACCTTC.

This clone was found a few times. This chain joins TRBV7-2 and TRBJ1-5, with TRBD1 matching 7 bases. V gave up 5 bases and J gave up 9 bases; unmatched junction bases: 13. The CDR3 is made up of 15 amino acids. The V gene's germline CDR1 is SGHTA and CDR2 FQGNSA. CDR3 sequence: CASSAGTDPLGPQHF. The CDR3, as DNA: TGTGCCAGCAGCGCCGGGACAGATCCTTTGGGGCCCCAGCATTTT.

V gene TRBV5-4 combines with J gene TRBJ2-7; 16 bases match TRBD2. The J segment lost 0 bases and the V segment lost 4 bases, leaving 10 bases of the junction unmatched. CDR1 is SGHNT and CDR2 is YYREEE in the germline V gene (reference sequence). This CDR3 is 19 amino acids long. CDR3 residues: CASSRGTSGRAGNSYEQYF. The CDR3 nucleotides read TGTGCCAGCAGCCGTGGGACTAGCGGGAGGGCCGGGAACTCCTACGAGCAGTACTTC.

This clone appeared a few times. The rearrangement links TRBV10-2 to TRBJ2-3; TRBD1 aligns across 7 bases. CDR1 and CDR2 (germline): WSHSY, SAAADI. Trimming cost V 8 bases and J 1 base; bases outside gene matches: 6. The CDR3 has 14 amino acids. The CDR3 protein is CASRRDRGTDTQYF. DNA for the CDR3: TGCGCCAGCCGCCGAGACAGGGGCACAGATACGCAGTATTTT.

A few counts support this clone. J is TRBJ2-1 and V is TRBV27; D is perhaps TRBD2 (5 bases). The CDR3 contains 18 residues. Germline CDR1 reads MNHEY; CDR2 reads SMNVEV (reference sequence). Trimming stripped 6 bases from V and 1 base from J, with 22 bases between. The CDR3 coding sequence is TGTGCCAGCAGCGTCGATTTAGGTGGGCTAGCTTCCTACAATGAGCAGTTCTTC. This translates into CASSVDLGGLASYNEQFF.

V is TRBV18 and J is TRBJ2-7; weak D call: TRBD1 (6 bases). The CDR3 is 12 residues long. V lost 6 bases and J lost 5, with 11 bases in between. The V gene's germline CDR1 is KGHSH and CDR2 LQKENI. The DNA of the CDR3 is TGTGCCAGCTCGTCAACAGGGAACGAGCAGTACTTC. Protein product: CASSSTGNEQYF.

The chain has TRBV6-6 and TRBJ1-2; 8 bases fit TRBD1. Trimming at V came to 6 bases and at J to 7 bases, leaving 7 bases not matched to a gene. The CDR3 runs 13 residues. CDR1 is MNHNY, CDR2 SVGAGI, per germline (reference sequence). This chain's CDR3 is CASRAGGAGGYTF. The DNA of the CDR3 is TGTGCCAGCAGGGCAGGGGGCGCGGGTGGCTACACCTTC.

The chain carries TRBV7-9 and TRBJ2-1; 7 nucleotides agree with TRBD1. This CDR3 contains 14 residues. The germline gives CDR1 SEHNR, CDR2 FQNEAQ (reference sequence). The trim removed 1 base at V and 6 bases at J, leaving 3 bases unmatched. Written as DNA, the CDR3 is TGTGCCAGCAGCTTAGAACAGGGGACCAATGAGCAGTTCTTC. Its protein is CASSLEQGTNEQFF. Supplemented by reference TRBV7-9 and TRBJ2-1, the full variable domain reads DTGVSQNPRHKITKRGQNVTFRCDPISEHNRLYWYRQTLGQGPEFLTYFQNEAQLEKSRLLSDRFSAERPKGSFSTLEIQRTEQGDSAMYLCASSLEQGTNEQFFGPGTRLTVL.

V and J are TRBV6-1 and TRBJ1-3; D not certain. Germline-derived CDR1 and CDR2 are MNHNS and SASEGT. The CDR3 sequence is 15 residues long. V was trimmed by 8 bases and J by 0 bases, leaving 14 bases between them. CDR3 sequence: CASGRALNSGNTIYF. CDR3 in DNA: TGTGCCAGCGGTAGAGCCCTCAACTCTGGAAACACCATATATTTT.

The rearrangement uses TRBV5-1 and TRBJ2-5; 8 nucleotides align to TRBD1. Germline CDR1 reads SGHRS; CDR2 reads YFSETQ. V lost 0 bases and J lost 2; bases outside the gene matches: 3. CDR3 size: 15 residues. In DNA, the CDR3 is TGCGCCAGCAGCTTGGCCGGGACAGGACAAGAGACCCAGTACTTC. Translation gives CASSLAGTGQETQYF. The variable domain in full, with the rest retrieved from reference TRBV5-1 and TRBJ2-5, is KAGVTQTPRYLIKTRGQQVTLSCSPISGHRSVSWYQQTPGQGLQFLFEYFSETQRNKGNFPGRFSGRQFSNSRSEMNVSTLELGDSALYLCASSLAGTGQETQYFGPGTRLLVL.

This chain connects TRBV5-1 to TRBJ2-2; maybe TRBD2 (6 bases). CDR1 and CDR2 from the germline V gene are SGHRS and YFSETQ. The V end lost 2 bases, the J end lost 2 bases, and 10 bases lay between the germline ends. The CDR3 is made up of 15 amino acids. This CDR3 is CASSLGGANTGELFF. The CDR3 bases are TGCGCCAGCAGCTTAGGAGGGGCAAACACCGGGGAGCTGTTTTTT.

Worth noting for this clone: A junction end diverges from the germline sequence, so it may reflect a read error. This sequence joins TRBV23-1 and TRBJ1-4; 7 bases map to TRBD1. TRBV23-1 is an open reading frame, and its role is uncertain. CDR3 length: 16 residues. DNA for the CDR3: TGCGCCAGCAGTCACGTACGACAGGGACGGTGGGAAAAACTGTTCTTT. Amino acids: CASSHVRQGRWEKLFF.

The J gene is TRBJ1-6, the V gene TRBV30, with TRBD1 matching 7 bases. The V gene end was trimmed by 2 bases and the J gene end by 7 bases; junction bases not matched to a gene: 2. The length of the CDR3 is 13 residues. Germline CDR1 and CDR2: GTSNPN and SVGIG (reference sequence). The CDR3 loop is CAWSWDRNSPLHF. The DNA for the CDR3 is TGTGCCTGGAGTTGGGACAGAAATTCACCCCTCCACTTT.

The chain links TRBV7-2 to TRBJ1-1; D is unclear. V was shortened by 6 bases and J by 3 bases, with 8 bases between the two germline ends. This CDR3 has 12 amino acids. CDR1 SGHTA and CDR2 FQGNSA come from the germline V gene. CDR3 residues: CASRPQYTEAFF. Here the CDR3 DNA reads TGTGCCAGCAGACCACAATACACTGAAGCTTTCTTT.

V gene TRBV9 combines with J gene TRBJ2-3; D is perhaps TRBD1 (5 bases). The germline V and J ends were trimmed by 0 bases and 2 bases, with 19 bases remaining between them. The CDR3 covers 18 residues. The germline CDR1 and CDR2 sequences are SGDLS and YYNGEE. The CDR3 spells CASSVESLGLGITDTQYF. The CDR3 DNA follows: TGTGCCAGCAGCGTAGAATCGTTGGGGCTAGGCATCACAGATACGCAGTATTTT. The whole variable domain, filled in from reference TRBV9 and TRBJ2-3, reads DSGVTQTPKHLITATGQRVTLRCSPRSGDLSVYWYQQSLDQGLQFLIQYYNGEERAKGNILERFSAQQFPDLHSELNLSSLELGDSALYFCASSVESLGLGITDTQYFGPGTRLTVL.

This sequence joins TRBV5-1 and TRBJ2-1; the match to TRBD1 covers 12 bases. Germline CDR1 SGHRS, CDR2 YFSETQ. This CDR3 comprises 15 residues. V lost 4 bases, J lost 10 bases, and 9 bases stayed unmatched. The CDR3 nucleotides read TGCGCCAGCAGCACCAGGGGACAGGGGGCAGACGAGCAGTTCTTC. Translated: CASSTRGQGADEQFF. Supplemented by reference TRBV5-1 and TRBJ2-1, the full variable domain reads KAGVTQTPRYLIKTRGQQVTLSCSPISGHRSVSWYQQTPGQGLQFLFEYFSETQRNKGNFPGRFSGRQFSNSRSEMNVSTLELGDSALYLCASSTRGQGADEQFFGPGTRLTVL.

This sequence joins TRBV6-1 and TRBJ2-5; TRBD2 matches 7 bases. Germline values: CDR1 MNHNS, CDR2 SASEGT. V lost 3 bases to trimming and J lost 5 bases; unmatched junction nucleotides: 9. The CDR3 consists of 15 residues. CDR3 nucleotide sequence: TGTGCCAGCAGTGACTTAGGGAGGGCCAGGGAGACCCAGTACTTC. Residues: CASSDLGRARETQYF.

There are a few counts of this clone. The rearrangement links TRBV7-9 to TRBJ1-4; D unclear. Trimming took 4 bases from V and 8 from J, leaving 8 bases between them. CDR3 length: 12 residues. Per germline, CDR1 SEHNR and CDR2 FQNEAQ (reference sequence). CDR3 loop: CASSWGAEKLFF. The CDR3 DNA sequence: TGTGCCAGCAGCTGGGGAGCCGAAAAACTGTTTTTT.

J is TRBJ1-6 and V is TRBV9; 10 bases fit TRBD1. The CDR3 runs to 18 residues. CDR1 is SGDLS, CDR2 YYNGEE, per germline. Unmatched junction bases numbered 12, after V lost 0 bases and J lost 9 bases. In DNA, the CDR3 is TGTGCCAGCAGCGTAGCCCCCGCCGGGACAGGGGAATTTTCACCCCTCCACTTT. It encodes CASSVAPAGTGEFSPLHF.

Relative to its sample, this clone is medium-sized. J is TRBJ2-1 and V is TRBV7-9, with D perhaps TRBD2 (5 bases). Germline V gene sequence: CDR1 SEHNR, CDR2 FQNEAQ (reference sequence). The CDR3 is 14 amino acids. With 8 bases removed from V and 1 base from J, the gap between germline ends came to 12 bases. As DNA, the CDR3 is TGTGCCAGCCTTCGAGCGGAGTCCTACAATGAGCAGTTCTTC. It is translated as CASLRAESYNEQFF.